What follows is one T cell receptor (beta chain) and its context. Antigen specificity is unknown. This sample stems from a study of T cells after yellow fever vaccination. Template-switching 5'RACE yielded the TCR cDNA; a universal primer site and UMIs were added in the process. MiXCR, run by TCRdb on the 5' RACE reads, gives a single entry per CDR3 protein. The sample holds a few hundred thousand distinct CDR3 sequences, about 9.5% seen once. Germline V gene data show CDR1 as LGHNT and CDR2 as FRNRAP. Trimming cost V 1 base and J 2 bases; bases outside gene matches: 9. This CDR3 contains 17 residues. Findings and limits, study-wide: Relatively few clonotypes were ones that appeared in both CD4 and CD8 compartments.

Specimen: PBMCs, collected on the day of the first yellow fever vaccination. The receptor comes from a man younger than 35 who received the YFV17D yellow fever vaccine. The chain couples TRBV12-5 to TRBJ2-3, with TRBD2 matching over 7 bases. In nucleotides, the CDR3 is TGTGCTAGTGGTTTGGCCCCGGGGGGTCCGTCCACAGATACGCAGTATTTT. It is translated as CASGLAPGGPSTDTQYF.